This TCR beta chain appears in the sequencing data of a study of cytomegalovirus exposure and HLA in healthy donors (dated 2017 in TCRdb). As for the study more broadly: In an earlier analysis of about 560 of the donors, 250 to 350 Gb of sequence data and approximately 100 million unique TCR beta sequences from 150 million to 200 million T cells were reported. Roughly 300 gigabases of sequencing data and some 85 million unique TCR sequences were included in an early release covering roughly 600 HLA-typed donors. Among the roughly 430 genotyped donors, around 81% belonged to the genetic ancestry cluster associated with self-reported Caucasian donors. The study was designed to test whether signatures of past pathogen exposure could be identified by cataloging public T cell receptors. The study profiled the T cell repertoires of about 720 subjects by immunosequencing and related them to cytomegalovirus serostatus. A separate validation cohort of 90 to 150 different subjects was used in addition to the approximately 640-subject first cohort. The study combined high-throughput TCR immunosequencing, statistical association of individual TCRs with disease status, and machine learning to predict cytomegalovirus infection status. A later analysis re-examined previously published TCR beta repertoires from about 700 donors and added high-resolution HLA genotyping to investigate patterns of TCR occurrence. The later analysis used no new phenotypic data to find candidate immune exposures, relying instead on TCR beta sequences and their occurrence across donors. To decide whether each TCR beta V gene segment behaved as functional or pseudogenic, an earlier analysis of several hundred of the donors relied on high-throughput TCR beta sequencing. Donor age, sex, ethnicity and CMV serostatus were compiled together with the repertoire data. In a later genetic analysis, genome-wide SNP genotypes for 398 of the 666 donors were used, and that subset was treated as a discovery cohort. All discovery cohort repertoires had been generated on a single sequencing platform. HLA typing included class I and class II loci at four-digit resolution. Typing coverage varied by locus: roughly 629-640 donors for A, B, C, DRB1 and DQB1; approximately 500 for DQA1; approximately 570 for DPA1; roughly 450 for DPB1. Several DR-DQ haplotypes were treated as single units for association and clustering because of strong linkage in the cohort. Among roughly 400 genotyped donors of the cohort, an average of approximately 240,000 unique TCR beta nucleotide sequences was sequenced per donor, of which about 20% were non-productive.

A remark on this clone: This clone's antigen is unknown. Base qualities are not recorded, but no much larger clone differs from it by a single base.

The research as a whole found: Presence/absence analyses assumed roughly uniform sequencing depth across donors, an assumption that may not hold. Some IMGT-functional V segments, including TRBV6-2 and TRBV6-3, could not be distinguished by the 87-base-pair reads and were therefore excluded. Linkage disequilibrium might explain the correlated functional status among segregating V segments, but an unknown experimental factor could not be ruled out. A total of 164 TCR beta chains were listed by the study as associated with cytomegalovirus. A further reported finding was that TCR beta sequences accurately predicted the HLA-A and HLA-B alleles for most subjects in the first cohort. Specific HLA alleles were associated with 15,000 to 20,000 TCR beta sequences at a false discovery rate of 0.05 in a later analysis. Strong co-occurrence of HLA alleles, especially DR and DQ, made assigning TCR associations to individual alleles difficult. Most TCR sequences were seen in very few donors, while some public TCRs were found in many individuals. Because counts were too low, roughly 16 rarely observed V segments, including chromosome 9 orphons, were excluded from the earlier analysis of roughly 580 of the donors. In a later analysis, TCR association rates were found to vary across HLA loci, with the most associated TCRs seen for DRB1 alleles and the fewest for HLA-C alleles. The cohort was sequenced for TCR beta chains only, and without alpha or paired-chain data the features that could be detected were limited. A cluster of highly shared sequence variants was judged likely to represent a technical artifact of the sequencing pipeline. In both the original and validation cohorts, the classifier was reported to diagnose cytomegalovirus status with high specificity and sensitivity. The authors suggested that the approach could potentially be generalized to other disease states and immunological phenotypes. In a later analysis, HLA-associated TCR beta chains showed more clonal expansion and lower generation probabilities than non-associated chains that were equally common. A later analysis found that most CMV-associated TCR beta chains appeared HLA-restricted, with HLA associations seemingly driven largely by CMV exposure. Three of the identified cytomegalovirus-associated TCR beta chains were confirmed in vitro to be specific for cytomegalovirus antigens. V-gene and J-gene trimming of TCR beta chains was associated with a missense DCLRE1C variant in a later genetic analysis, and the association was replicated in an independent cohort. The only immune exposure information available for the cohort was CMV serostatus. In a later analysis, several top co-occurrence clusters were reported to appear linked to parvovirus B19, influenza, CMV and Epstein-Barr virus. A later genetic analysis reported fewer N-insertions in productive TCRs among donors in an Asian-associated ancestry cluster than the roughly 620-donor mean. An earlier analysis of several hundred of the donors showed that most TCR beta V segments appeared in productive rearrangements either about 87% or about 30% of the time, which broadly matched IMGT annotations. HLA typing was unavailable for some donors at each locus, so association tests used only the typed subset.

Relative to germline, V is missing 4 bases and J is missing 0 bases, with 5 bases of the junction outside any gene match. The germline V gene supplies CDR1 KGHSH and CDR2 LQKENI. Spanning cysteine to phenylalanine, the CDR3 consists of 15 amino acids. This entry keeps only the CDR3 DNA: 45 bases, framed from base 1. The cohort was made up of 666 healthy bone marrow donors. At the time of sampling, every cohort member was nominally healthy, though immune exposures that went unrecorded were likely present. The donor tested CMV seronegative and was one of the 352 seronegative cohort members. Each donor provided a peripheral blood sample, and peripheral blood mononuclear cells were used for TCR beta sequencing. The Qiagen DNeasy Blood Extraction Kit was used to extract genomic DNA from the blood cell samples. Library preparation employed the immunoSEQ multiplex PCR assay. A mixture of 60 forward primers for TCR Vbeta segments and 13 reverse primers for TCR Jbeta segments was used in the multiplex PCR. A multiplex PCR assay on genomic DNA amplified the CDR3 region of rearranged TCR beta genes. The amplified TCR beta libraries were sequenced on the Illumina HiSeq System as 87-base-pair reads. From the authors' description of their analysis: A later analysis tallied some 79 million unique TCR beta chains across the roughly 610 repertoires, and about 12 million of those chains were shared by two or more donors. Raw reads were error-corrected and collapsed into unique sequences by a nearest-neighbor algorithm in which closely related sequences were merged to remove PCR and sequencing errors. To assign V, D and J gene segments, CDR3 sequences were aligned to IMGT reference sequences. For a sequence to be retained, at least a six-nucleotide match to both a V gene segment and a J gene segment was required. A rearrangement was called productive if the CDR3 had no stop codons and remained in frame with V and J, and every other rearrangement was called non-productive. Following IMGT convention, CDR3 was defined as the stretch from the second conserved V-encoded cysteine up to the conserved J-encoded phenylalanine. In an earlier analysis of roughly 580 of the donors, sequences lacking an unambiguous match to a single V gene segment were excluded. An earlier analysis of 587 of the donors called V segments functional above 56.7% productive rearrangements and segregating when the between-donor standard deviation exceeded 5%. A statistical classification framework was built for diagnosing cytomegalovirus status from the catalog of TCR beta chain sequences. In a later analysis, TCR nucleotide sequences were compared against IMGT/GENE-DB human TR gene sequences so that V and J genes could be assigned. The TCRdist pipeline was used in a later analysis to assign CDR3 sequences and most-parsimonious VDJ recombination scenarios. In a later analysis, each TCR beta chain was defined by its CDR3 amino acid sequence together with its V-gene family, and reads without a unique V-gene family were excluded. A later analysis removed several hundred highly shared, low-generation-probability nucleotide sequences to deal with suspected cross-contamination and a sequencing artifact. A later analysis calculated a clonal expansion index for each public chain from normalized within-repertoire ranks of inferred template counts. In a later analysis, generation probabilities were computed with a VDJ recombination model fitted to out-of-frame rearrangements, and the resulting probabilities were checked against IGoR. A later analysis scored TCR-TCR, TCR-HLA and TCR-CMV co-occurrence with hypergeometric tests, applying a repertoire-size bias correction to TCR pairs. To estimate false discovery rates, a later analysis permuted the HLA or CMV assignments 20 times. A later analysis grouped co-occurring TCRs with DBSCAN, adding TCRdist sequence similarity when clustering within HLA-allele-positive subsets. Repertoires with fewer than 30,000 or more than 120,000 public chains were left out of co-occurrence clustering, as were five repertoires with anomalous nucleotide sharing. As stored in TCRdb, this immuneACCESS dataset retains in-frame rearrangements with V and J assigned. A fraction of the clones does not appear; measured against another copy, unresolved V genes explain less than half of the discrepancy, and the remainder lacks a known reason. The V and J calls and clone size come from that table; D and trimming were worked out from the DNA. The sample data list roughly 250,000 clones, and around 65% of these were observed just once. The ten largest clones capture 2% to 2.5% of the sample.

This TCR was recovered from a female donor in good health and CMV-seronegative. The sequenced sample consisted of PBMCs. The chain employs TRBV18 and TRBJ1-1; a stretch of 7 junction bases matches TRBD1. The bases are TGTGCCAGCTCACTAGGACAGGCAATGAACACTGAAGCTTTCTTT. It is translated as CASSLGQAMNTEAFF.